The 21 T cell receptor beta chains below come from one sample, sequenced in a study of cytomegalovirus exposure and HLA in healthy donors. The PCR made use of 60 Vbeta and 13 Jbeta primers. Here immunoSEQ multiplex PCR was the method, and the copy in TCRdb shows in-frame clones only, minus some. The sample contains about 250,000 clones, 72% of which appear only once. The material sequenced was PBMCs. Receptors originate from a female donor in good health and CMV-seronegative.

The chain has TRBV25-1 and TRBJ2-5; 7 positions agree with TRBD2. Germline CDR1 MGHDK, CDR2 SYGVNS. J was trimmed by 4 bases and V by 9 bases; bases with no gene match: 5. The CDR3 has 12 amino acids. CDR3 sequence: CASGGGVETQYF. As DNA, the CDR3 is TGTGCCAGTGGTGGGGGGGTAGAGACCCAGTACTTC.

The chain carries TRBV5-1 and TRBJ2-1, with 8 positions matching TRBD2. J was trimmed by 2 bases and V by 4 bases; bases with no gene match: 8. There are 16 residues in the CDR3. The V gene's germline CDR1 is SGHRS and CDR2 YFSETQ. The CDR3 loop is CASSITAGLAYNEQFF. CDR3 nucleotides: TGCGCCAGCAGCATTACAGCGGGACTAGCCTACAATGAGCAGTTCTTC.

Concerning this clone itself: Other DNA sequences in this sample translate to the same CDR3. V and J are TRBV30 and TRBJ1-5; D remains unclear. Looked up from germline, CDR1 is GTSNPN and CDR2 is SVGIG (reference sequence). Deletions cut 1 base from V and 5 bases from J, with 9 bases between. The CDR3 sequence is 13 residues long. In DNA form, the CDR3 reads TGTGCCTGGAGTGCGGGTAGTGATCAGCCCCAGCATTTT. This encodes CAWSAGSDQPQHF. The full variable domain, with the rest looked up from reference TRBV30 and TRBJ1-5, is SQTIHQWPATLVQPVGSPLSLECTVEGTSNPNLYWYRQAAGRGLQLLFYSVGIGQISSEVPQNLSASRPQDRQFILSSKKLLLSDSGFYLCAWSAGSDQPQHFGDGTRLSIL.

Note on this clone: As the CDR3 is not closed by the conserved phenylalanine or tryptophan, this likely results from a read error. It is unclear where the CDR3 begins or ends on the DNA, so no DNA is shown, and the CDR3 is as TCRdb lists it. The rearrangement links TRBV28 to TRBJ1-2. The CDR3 is 9 amino acids in total, end residues counted. Per germline, CDR1 MDHEN and CDR2 SYDVKM. CDR3 sequence reads: CASGTDYPL.

This clone occurred once. The CDR3 sequence: CASSYAGLAQADTQYF. CDR3 nucleotides: TGTGCCAGCAGTTACGCGGGACTAGCGCAAGCAGATACGCAGTATTTT. The chain couples TRBV6-6 to TRBJ2-3; TRBD2 aligns across 10 bases. Germline CDR1 is MNHNY and CDR2 is SVGAGI (reference sequence). The CDR3 contains 16 residues. V lost 2 bases, J lost 4 bases, and 6 bases stayed unmatched.

V and J are TRBV5-1 and TRBJ1-3, with 9 bases that match TRBD1. This CDR3 spans 14 amino acids. Per the germline V gene, CDR1 is SGHRS and CDR2 is YFSETQ. With V trimmed by 4 bases and J by 4 bases, 3 bases remained unmatched. CDR3 protein: CASSPGQGGNTIYF. CDR3 bases: TGCGCCAGCAGCCCCGGACAGGGGGGAAACACCATATATTTT.

This clone was counted once. This rearrangement joins TRBV28 to TRBJ1-5; 9 bases match TRBD1. The CDR3 has 14 amino acids. Germline V gene sequence: CDR1 MDHEN, CDR2 SYDVKM. The ends lost 9 bases at V and 3 bases at J; junction bases unmatched: 6. CDR3 nucleotide sequence: TGTGCCAGTACAGGGGGCTCGATCAATCAGCCCCAGCATTTT. It yields the protein CASTGGSINQPQHF.

This clone was seen only a few times. The CDR3 coding sequence is TGTGCCAGCAAACCTAGGGGAGGAGGTGACATTCAGTACTTC. Its protein product is CASKPRGGGDIQYF. The J gene is TRBJ2-4, the V gene TRBV6-1, with a tentative D call TRBD2 (6 bases). The CDR3 sequence is 14 residues long. V lost 7 bases and J 8 bases, leaving 18 bases between the germline ends. In germline, CDR1 is MNHNS, CDR2 SASEGT.

The rearrangement uses TRBV2 and TRBJ2-1; 7 bases are shared with TRBD2. Germline CDR1 is SNHLY and CDR2 is FYNNEI. The CDR3 runs 14 residues. Trimming at V came to 4 bases and at J to 15 bases, leaving 15 bases not matched to a gene. The DNA for the CDR3 is TGTGCCAGCAGTGGTAGGCGCGGGAGTGGGGTTTTGTTCTTC. This sequence encodes CASSGRRGSGVLFF.

The chain recombines TRBV27 with TRBJ2-7; 14 nucleotides agree with TRBD2. Germline values: CDR1 MNHEY, CDR2 SMNVEV (reference sequence). V lost 5 bases, J lost 5 bases, and 14 bases stayed unmatched. The CDR3 is 18 amino acids. The CDR3 region has the DNA TGTGCCAGCAGTGTACCCCGACTAGCGGGAGGGCAGTTGGACGAGCAGTACTTC. Translated: CASSVPRLAGGQLDEQYF.

The V gene is TRBV6-4, the J gene TRBJ2-7, with D possibly TRBD2 on 5 matching bases. The CDR3 spans 12 residues. CDR1 is MRHNA and CDR2 is SNTAGT in the germline V gene. With 6 bases removed from V and 0 bases from J, the gap between germline ends came to 6 bases. In DNA, the CDR3 is TGTGCCAGCAGAGGGAGCTCCTACGAGCAGTACTTC. Translated, it gives CASRGSSYEQYF.

The chain couples TRBV21-1 to TRBJ1-2. TRBV21-1 is described as a pseudogene. This CDR3 is built from 12 residues. In DNA form, the CDR3 reads TGTGCCAGAAGGGGAGGGCTCGGCGGCTACACCTTC. Protein product: CARRGGLGGYTF.

The chain uses TRBV6-1 and TRBJ1-5; no clear D gene. CDR3 length: 15 amino acids. Trimming removed 0 bases at V and 0 bases at J, with 6 bases between. Germline loops: CDR1 MNHNS, CDR2 SASEGT. CDR3 coding DNA: TGTGCCAGCAGTGAAGCGCGGGGTAGCAATCAGCCCCAGCATTTT. It specifies CASSEARGSNQPQHF.

The chain carries TRBV5-1 and TRBJ1-6; the match to TRBD1 covers 7 bases. The CDR3 length is 15 residues. The J segment lost 7 bases and the V segment lost 4 bases, leaving 8 bases of the junction unmatched. CDR1 is SGHRS and CDR2 is YFSETQ in the germline V gene. The DNA for the CDR3 is TGCGCCAGCAGCACCCTAACAGGGGCGAATTCACCCCTCCACTTT. Its protein product is CASSTLTGANSPLHF.

The gene calls are TRBV5-1 and TRBJ2-1, with 14 bases identical to TRBD2. Germline V gene data show CDR1 as SGHRS and CDR2 as YFSETQ. V gave up 1 base and J gave up 7 bases; unmatched junction bases: 4. CDR3 size: 16 residues. The CDR3 bases are TGCGCCAGCAGCTTGCAGTGGACTAGCGGGAGGAATGAGCAGTTCTTC. It specifies CASSLQWTSGRNEQFF. Complete variable domain (other parts from reference TRBV5-1 and TRBJ2-1): KAGVTQTPRYLIKTRGQQVTLSCSPISGHRSVSWYQQTPGQGLQFLFEYFSETQRNKGNFPGRFSGRQFSNSRSEMNVSTLELGDSALYLCASSLQWTSGRNEQFFGPGTRLTVL.

The chain uses TRBV10-3 and TRBJ2-1; 9 bases align to TRBD1. The V and J ends lost 6 bases and 5 bases, in that order; junction bases with no gene match: 5. The length of the CDR3 is 14 residues. Germline-derived CDR1 and CDR2 are ENHRY and SYGVKD. DNA of the CDR3: TGTGCCATCAGCCGGGACAGGGCCAACAATGAGCAGTTCTTC. It yields the protein CAISRDRANNEQFF.

The chain links TRBV7-9 to TRBJ2-7, with TRBD1 as a possible D gene (5 bases). The CDR3 length is 14 residues. Trimming cost V 2 bases and J 6 bases, with 14 bases left between them. The germline gives CDR1 SEHNR, CDR2 FQNEAQ (reference sequence). Written as DNA, the CDR3 is TGTGCCAGCAGCTTAAGGCAGGGTGGGTTCGAGCAGTACTTC. Its protein product is CASSLRQGGFEQYF.

The chain uses TRBV25-1 and TRBJ2-3, with D hard to call. Trimming removed 1 base at V and 1 base at J, with 12 bases between. The germline gives CDR1 MGHDK, CDR2 SYGVNS. This CDR3 is 16 amino acids long. The DNA for the CDR3 is TGTGCCAGCAGTGAATGGATGAGCGCCCGCACAGATACGCAGTATTTT. Translation: CASSEWMSARTDTQYF.

The chain employs TRBV10-3 and TRBJ1-1; the D gene is possibly TRBD1 (5 bases). The CDR3 spans 14 residues. Trimming removed 6 bases from V and 1 base from J, with 12 bases in between. CDR1 ENHRY and CDR2 SYGVKD come from the germline V gene. The DNA of the CDR3 is TGTGCCATCAGATACGTCGGGGGGAACACTGAAGCTTTCTTT. It encodes CAIRYVGGNTEAFF.

CDR3 protein: CASSYRTSGMGEQYF. In DNA, the CDR3 is TGTGCCAGCAGTTACCGGACTAGCGGGATGGGCGAGCAGTACTTC. J is TRBJ2-7 and V is TRBV6-5; 12 bases fit TRBD2. The V gene's germline CDR1 is MNHEY and CDR2 SVGAGI. This CDR3 contains 15 residues. J gave up 6 bases and V 2 bases, and 5 bases lay outside the gene matches.

The sample holds a few counts of this clone. This chain connects TRBV18 to TRBJ2-7; TRBD1 aligns across 7 bases. V dropped 4 bases and J dropped 7; count of bases not matched to a gene: 4. Germline V lookup: CDR1 KGHSH, CDR2 LQKENI. The CDR3 totals 12 residues. The CDR3: CASSRAGGEQYF. The CDR3 bases are TGTGCCAGCTCACGGGCAGGGGGTGAGCAGTACTTC.